This record concerns one T cell receptor beta chain sequence. Germline V gene sequence: CDR1 SQVTM, CDR2 ANQGSEA. Trimming took 4 bases from V and 6 from J, leaving 16 bases between them. This CDR3 region has 13 residues. This sample was included in a study of blood T cell repertoires in COVID-19. Study context: From T cells, B-cell-depleted T cells, or PBMCs came the material, which was cDNA or gDNA.

As processed by the authors: Cell counts per sample came from amplifying reference gene primers. This table comes from immunoSEQ multiplex PCR, and its TCRdb copy is limited to in-frame clones, with some not included. V and J calls plus clone size are reproduced from that table; the DNA served to infer D and trimming. The table records over 200,000 clones, 65% to 90% of them present only once. The sample comprised peripheral blood. This TCR came from a human donor in a cohort sampled during active COVID-19. The genes are TRBV29-1 and TRBJ2-7; D is possibly TRBD1 (7 bases). The CDR3, as DNA: TGCAGCGTTGTTAGGAGGGACAGAAGCGAGCAGTACTTC. This gives the protein CSVVRRDRSEQYF.